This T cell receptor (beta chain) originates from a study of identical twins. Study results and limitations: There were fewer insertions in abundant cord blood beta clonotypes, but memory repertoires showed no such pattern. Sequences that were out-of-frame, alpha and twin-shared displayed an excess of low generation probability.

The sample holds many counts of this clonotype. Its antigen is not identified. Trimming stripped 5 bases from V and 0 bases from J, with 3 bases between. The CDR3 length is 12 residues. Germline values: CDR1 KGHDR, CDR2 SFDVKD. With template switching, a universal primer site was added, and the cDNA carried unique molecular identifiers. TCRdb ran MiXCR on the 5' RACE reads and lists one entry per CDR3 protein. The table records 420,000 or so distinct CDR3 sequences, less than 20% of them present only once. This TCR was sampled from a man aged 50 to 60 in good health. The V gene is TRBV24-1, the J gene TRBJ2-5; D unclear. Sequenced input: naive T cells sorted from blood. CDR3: CATSGHQETQYF. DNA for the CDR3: TGTGCCACCAGTGGCCACCAAGAGACCCAGTACTTC.